The T cell receptor beta chain described here comes from a study of early T cells in non-severe SARS-CoV-2 infection (dated by TCRdb to about 2021). General notes on the study: TCR sequencing used bulk RNA from unsorted whole blood, so alpha and beta chains could not be paired.

This clonotype was counted only a few times. The antigen this receptor binds is unknown. Within one base of it there is no much larger clone, and no base qualities were kept. The study was a case-control design nested within a healthcare worker cohort in London, UK, with weekly nasopharyngeal swab PCR tests and blood sampling. Healthcare workers were recruited during the week of the UK lockdown, between 23 and 31 March 2020, and followed weekly for up to 16 weeks. After removal of 4 bases from V and 10 bases from J, the junction retains 6 bases not matched to a gene. The CDR3 has 13 amino acids, counting the end cysteine and phenylalanine. This entry keeps only the CDR3 DNA: 39 bases, framed from base 1. Libraries were made using 5' RACE. These reads were obtained on a NextSeq 500. Unique molecular identifiers were attached to individual cDNA molecules in the TCR library protocol so that sequencing error and PCR bias could be corrected. TCR alpha and beta chains were both sequenced, and the abundances of alpha and beta sequences in each sample were closely correlated with each other. The authors' pipeline ran thus. V gene, J gene and CDR3 annotation of TCR sequences was performed with Decombinator V4. TCRs were defined as expanded if a significant change between any two time points was detected under a Poisson model with p below 0.0001. TCR abundances were normalised to the total number of TCRs sequenced per sample and were expressed as counts per million. MAIT TCRs were defined by TRAV1-2 paired with TRAJ12, TRAJ20 or TRAJ33, and iNKT TCRs by TRAV10 paired with TRAJ18. VDJdb, accessed on 1 November 2021, was searched for TCRs annotated for CMV, EBV and SARS-CoV-2, and TCRs annotated for more than one antigen were excluded. In TCRdb, the public reads were trimmed at Q25 with fastp and aligned with MiXCR, with productive beta chains retained. Entries that share a CDR3 protein sequence are merged under the most common genes and DNA. None of the V and J calls come from the authors' own analysis; TCRdb made them. This sample has tens of thousands of distinct CDR3 sequences in its table, and around a tenth of those were observed once. Roughly 5.5% of the sample goes to the ten largest clones.

Overall study outcomes, separate from this receptor: VDJdb matching was skewed toward anti-spike CD8 responses and likely underestimated virus-specific expansions by missing private and CD4 specificities.

This receptor was taken from an adult who was a healthcare worker with PCR-confirmed SARS-CoV-2 infection or an uninfected control (not recorded which). Sequencing was performed on whole blood, taken at baseline. The chain joins TRBV12-3 or TRBV12-4 to TRBJ2-1, and 8 junctional nucleotides match TRBD1. The nucleotides read TGTGCCAGCAGTTCCCTAGGACAGGGCGAGCAGTTCTTC. Protein translation: CASSSLGQGEQFF.